This TCR beta chain was identified during a study of circulating CD8 cells and anti-PD-1 response in melanoma. Turning to the study itself: Of 13 patients, seven got anti-PD-1 first and six had prior therapy.

TCR libraries were prepared from about 15 ng of total RNA with the QIAseq Immune Repertoire TCR panel. One entry per CDR3 protein results from TCRdb running MiXCR on the reads. This table holds approximately 120 distinct CDR3 sequences, around 12% found once. From live CD3+CD8+TCRalphabeta+ cells, four PD-1 and/or TIGIT subsets were sorted. Per germline, CDR1 LNHDA and CDR2 SQIVND (reference sequence). The V segment lost 7 bases and the J segment 3 bases; nucleotides outside the gene matches: 9. CDR3 length: 15 amino acids. By its share, this clonotype is hyperexpanded. Its target is not known. Points from the study as a whole: DNEG was most diverse; TIGIT repertoires were least diverse. Previously treated and treatment-naive patients were pooled together. Experiments were generally run without replicates.

The source is a human donor with melanoma. Sequenced material: CD8+ T cells from PBMCs, taken at baseline or after one month of anti-PD-1 therapy (not recorded which). The chain links TRBV19 to TRBJ2-7; 10 nucleotides line up with TRBD1. The CDR3 region is CASTPGQGILYEQYF. CDR3 sequence (DNA): TGTGCCAGTACTCCGGGACAGGGGATCCTCTACGAGCAGTACTTC.